The 11 T cell receptor beta chains below come from one sample, sequenced in a study of cytomegalovirus exposure and HLA in healthy donors. Primers included in the PCR were 60 Vbeta and 13 Jbeta primers. Clones were sequenced by immunoSEQ multiplex PCR, and TCRdb holds only the in-frame ones, with some missing. The data contain more than 95,000 clones, 55% to 75% of them singletons. Sequencing was carried out using PBMCs. Every receptor here comes from a young man in good health and CMV-seronegative.

This clone has a single count. The CDR3 nucleotides read TGTGCCAGCAGCCGACAGAGCTACGAGCAGTACTTC. Protein sequence: CASSRQSYEQYF. The chain joins TRBV7-2 to TRBJ2-7; the D gene is possibly TRBD1 (5 bases). Germline V lookup: CDR1 SGHTA, CDR2 FQGNSA. V lost 5 bases, J lost 3 bases, and 8 bases lay in between. The CDR3 contains 12 residues.

This chain connects TRBV6-1 to TRBJ2-7; 8 bases are a match to TRBD1. The germline CDR1 and CDR2 sequences are MNHNS and SASEGT. Losses at the gene ends were 8 bases for V and 7 bases for J; bases not matched to a gene: 13. The CDR3 extends over 14 amino acids. CDR3 DNA: TGTGCCAGCGCAGCAGACAGGGGAGTAGGGGAGCAGTACTTC. It encodes CASAADRGVGEQYF.

This sequence joins TRBV4-2 and TRBJ1-1, with 7 bases lining up with TRBD1. With 1 base clipped from V and 0 bases from J, the junction kept 5 bases outside the gene matches. CDR3 size: 16 residues. In germline, CDR1 is LGHNA, CDR2 YNFKEQ. The CDR3 nucleotides are TGTGCCAGCAGCCAAGCCGAGGGACAGTTGAACACTGAAGCTTTCTTT. Protein sequence: CASSQAEGQLNTEAFF.

The gene calls are TRBV14 and TRBJ2-7; 9 nucleotides match TRBD1. CDR1 and CDR2 from the germline V gene are SGHDN and FVKESK. V was pared by 3 bases and J by 0 bases, with 9 bases of the junction left unmatched. The CDR3 has 17 residues. The CDR3 region is CASSQELGQGSSYEQYF. CDR3 DNA sequence: TGTGCCAGCAGCCAGGAGCTAGGACAGGGGAGCTCCTACGAGCAGTACTTC. Drawing the rest from reference TRBV14 and TRBJ2-7, the complete variable domain is EAGVTQFPSHSVIEKGQTVTLRCDPISGHDNLYWYRRVMGKEIKFLLHFVKESKQDESGMPNNRFLAERTGGTYSTLKVQPAELEDSGVYFCASSQELGQGSSYEQYFGPGTRLTVT.

The J gene is TRBJ2-1, the V gene TRBV5-5; no reliable D call. Germline CDR1 is SGHKS and CDR2 is YYEKEE (reference sequence). The germline V and J ends were trimmed by 4 bases and 8 bases, with 7 bases remaining between them. CDR3 length equals 11 residues. In nucleotides, the CDR3 is TGTGCCAGCAGCCTGAGCTATGAGCAGTTCTTC. It codes for CASSLSYEQFF.

The chain joins TRBV5-5 to TRBJ1-1, with TRBD1 matching 11 bases. J gave up 0 bases and V 4 bases, and 2 bases lay outside the gene matches. The CDR3 extends over 15 amino acids. Per germline, CDR1 SGHKS and CDR2 YYEKEE (reference sequence). CDR3: CASSRDRGMNTEAFF. CDR3 bases: TGTGCCAGCAGCCGGGACAGGGGGATGAACACTGAAGCTTTCTTT.

This chain joins TRBV18 and TRBJ2-7; unclear D gene. The CDR3 length is 14 residues. Germline-derived CDR1 and CDR2 are KGHSH and LQKENI. The V end lost 3 bases, the J end lost 3 bases, and 12 bases lay between the germline ends. As DNA, the CDR3 is TGTGCCAGCTCACCGGGTTCCAGGATCTACGAGCAGTACTTC. This translates into CASSPGSRIYEQYF.

J is TRBJ1-4 and V is TRBV9, with a possible D match to TRBD1 (6 bases). Looked up from germline, CDR1 is SGDLS and CDR2 is YYNGEE. The V and J ends lost 3 bases and 8 bases respectively, with 20 bases between them. CDR3 size: 16 residues. DNA of the CDR3: TGTGCCAGCAGCGCTCCACCAAACCGGGACACCGAAAAACTGTTTTTT. As protein: CASSAPPNRDTEKLFF.

This clone was seen once. This rearrangement joins TRBV5-4 to TRBJ2-7; D is perhaps TRBD2 (6 bases). The length of the CDR3 is 16 residues. Trimming pared 0 bases from V and 0 bases from J, leaving 13 bases between. CDR1 and CDR2 (germline): SGHNT, YYREEE (reference sequence). The CDR3 reads CASSLAGGTSSYEQYF. The CDR3 nucleotides are TGTGCCAGCAGCTTGGCCGGGGGAACAAGCTCCTACGAGCAGTACTTC.

The chain has TRBV11-2 and TRBJ2-7, with D maybe TRBD2 (5 bases). V shed 4 bases and J shed 4 bases, with 14 bases lying between them. Germline CDR1 SGHAT, CDR2 FQNNGV. The CDR3 has 14 residues. The CDR3 DNA is TGTGCCAGCAGCTCCGGGGTAGCCTGGTACGAGCAGTACTTC. Protein: CASSSGVAWYEQYF.

The chain recombines TRBV18 with TRBJ1-1, with TRBD1 identical over 8 bases. Germline V CDR1 and CDR2: KGHSH, LQKENI. V gave up 0 bases and J gave up 4 bases; unmatched junction bases: 10. This CDR3 is 17 amino acids long. CDR3 nucleotide sequence: TGTGCCAGCTCACCACCGCTCTCAGGGGGCGCCGGCACTGAAGCTTTCTTT. Translation gives CASSPPLSGGAGTEAFF.